This T cell receptor beta chain was captured by sequencing in a study of regulatory and conventional T cells in RAG deficiency. General study results and limits: Shannon entropy was markedly lower and Simpson indices higher in RAG-deficient patients than control T-cell subsets. Omenn CD25-high CD127-low cells may be activated cells, not true Tregs. Omenn syndrome and CID/AS patients had around 100-fold fewer unique Treg TCR beta sequences, versus around 9.4-fold elsewhere. Shorter CDR3s in all patient subsets; >90% Treg-Tconv overlap in Omenn.

This clone was detected a few times. Its antigen is as yet unknown. TCRdb's copy holds only in-frame clones and misses some; the assay was immunoSEQ multiplex PCR. The profile shows around 30,000 clones, 89% of them singletons. Trimming took 6 bases from V and 7 from J, leaving 21 bases between them. CDR3 length: 15 amino acids. Germline V gene sequence: CDR1 LNHDA, CDR2 SQIVND (reference sequence). The same data also went into a second study, on regulatory T cells. In that study: Amplification used 52 TRBV primers and 13 TRBJ primers.

This sequence was found in a human donor in good health. This chain joins TRBV19 and TRBJ1-2; TRBD1 might be the D (6 bases). Sequenced: CD8+ T cells sorted from blood. CDR3 nucleotide sequence: TGTGCCAGTAGACTACGACAGGACGCCGGGGTTGGCTACACCTTC. This translates into CASRLRQDAGVGYTF.